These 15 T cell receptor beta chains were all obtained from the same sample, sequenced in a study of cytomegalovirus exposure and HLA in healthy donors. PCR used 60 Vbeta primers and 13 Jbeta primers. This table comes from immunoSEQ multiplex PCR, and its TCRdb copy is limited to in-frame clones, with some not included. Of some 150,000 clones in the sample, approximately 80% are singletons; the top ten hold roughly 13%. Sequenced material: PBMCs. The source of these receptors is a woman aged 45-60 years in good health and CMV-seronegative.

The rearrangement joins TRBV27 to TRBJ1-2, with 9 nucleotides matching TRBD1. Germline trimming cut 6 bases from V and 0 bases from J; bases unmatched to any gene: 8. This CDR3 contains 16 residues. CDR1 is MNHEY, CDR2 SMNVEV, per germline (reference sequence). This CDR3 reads CASSRANRGPNYGYTF. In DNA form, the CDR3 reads TGTGCCAGCAGCCGGGCCAACAGGGGGCCTAACTATGGCTACACCTTC.

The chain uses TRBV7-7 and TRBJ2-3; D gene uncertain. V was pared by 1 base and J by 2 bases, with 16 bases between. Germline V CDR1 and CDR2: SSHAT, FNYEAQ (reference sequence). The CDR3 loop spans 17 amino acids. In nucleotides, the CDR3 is TGTGCCAGCAGCTTAGTCCTACCGGCGACTTTCACAGATACGCAGTATTTT. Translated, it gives CASSLVLPATFTDTQYF. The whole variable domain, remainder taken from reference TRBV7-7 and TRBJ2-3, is GAGVSQSPRYKVTKRGQDVTLRCDPISSHATLYWYQQALGQGPEFLTYFNYEAQPDKSGLPSDRFSAERPEGSISTLTIQRTEQRDSAMYRCASSLVLPATFTDTQYFGPGTRLTVL.

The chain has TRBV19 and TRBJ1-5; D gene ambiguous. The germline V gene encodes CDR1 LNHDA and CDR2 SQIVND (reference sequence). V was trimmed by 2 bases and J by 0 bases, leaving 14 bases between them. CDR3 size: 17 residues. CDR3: CASSIFGSFDSNQPQHF. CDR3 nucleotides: TGTGCCAGTAGTATATTCGGGAGTTTCGATAGCAATCAGCCCCAGCATTTT. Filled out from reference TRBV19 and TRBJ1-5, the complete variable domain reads DGGITQSPKYLFRKEGQNVTLSCEQNLNHDAMYWYRQDPGQGLRLIYYSQIVNDFQKGDIAEGYSVSREKKESFPLTVTSAQKNPTAFYLCASSIFGSFDSNQPQHFGDGTRLSIL.

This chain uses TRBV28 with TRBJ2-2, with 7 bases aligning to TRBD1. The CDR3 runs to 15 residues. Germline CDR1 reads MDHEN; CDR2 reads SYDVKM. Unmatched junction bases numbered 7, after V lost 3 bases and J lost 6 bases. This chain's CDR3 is CASSLGTVGAGELFF. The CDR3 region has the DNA TGTGCCAGCAGTTTGGGGACAGTAGGGGCCGGGGAGCTGTTTTTT.

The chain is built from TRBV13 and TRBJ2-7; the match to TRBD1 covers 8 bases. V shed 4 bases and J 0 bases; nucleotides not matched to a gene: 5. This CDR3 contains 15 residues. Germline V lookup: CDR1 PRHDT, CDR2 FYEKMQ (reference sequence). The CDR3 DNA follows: TGTGCCAGCAGCTCCCTGGACAGGGCCTCCTACGAGCAGTACTTC. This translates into CASSSLDRASYEQYF. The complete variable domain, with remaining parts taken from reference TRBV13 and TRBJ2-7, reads AAGVIQSPRHLIKEKRETATLKCYPIPRHDTVYWYQQGPGQDPQFLISFYEKMQSDKGSIPDRFSAQQFSDYHSELNMSSLELGDSALYFCASSSLDRASYEQYFGPGTRLTVT.

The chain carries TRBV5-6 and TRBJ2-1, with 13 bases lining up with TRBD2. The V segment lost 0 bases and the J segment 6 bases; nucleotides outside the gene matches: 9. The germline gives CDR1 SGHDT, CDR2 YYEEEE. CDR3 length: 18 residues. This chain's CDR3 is CASSLDRTSGGLTNEQFF. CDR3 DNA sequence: TGTGCCAGCAGCTTGGATCGGACTAGCGGGGGACTCACCAATGAGCAGTTCTTC.

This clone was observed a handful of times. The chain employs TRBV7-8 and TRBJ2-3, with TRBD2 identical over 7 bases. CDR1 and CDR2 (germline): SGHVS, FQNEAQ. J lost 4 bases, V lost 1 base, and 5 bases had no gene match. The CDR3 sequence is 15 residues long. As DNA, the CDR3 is TGTGCCAGCAGCTTAGGCGGGAGTGGCGCAGATACGCAGTATTTT. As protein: CASSLGGSGADTQYF.

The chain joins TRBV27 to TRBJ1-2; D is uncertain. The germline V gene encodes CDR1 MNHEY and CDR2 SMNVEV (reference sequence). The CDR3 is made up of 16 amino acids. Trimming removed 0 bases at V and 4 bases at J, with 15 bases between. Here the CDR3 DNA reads TGTGCCAGCAGTTTATCTCGAGTCGCCTCATTCTATGGCTACACCTTC. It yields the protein CASSLSRVASFYGYTF.

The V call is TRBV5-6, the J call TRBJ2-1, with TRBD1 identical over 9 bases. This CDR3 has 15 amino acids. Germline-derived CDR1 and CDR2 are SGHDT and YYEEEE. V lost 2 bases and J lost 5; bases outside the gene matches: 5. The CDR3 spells CASSFGTGKDNEQFF. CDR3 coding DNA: TGTGCCAGCAGCTTCGGGACAGGGAAAGACAATGAGCAGTTCTTC.

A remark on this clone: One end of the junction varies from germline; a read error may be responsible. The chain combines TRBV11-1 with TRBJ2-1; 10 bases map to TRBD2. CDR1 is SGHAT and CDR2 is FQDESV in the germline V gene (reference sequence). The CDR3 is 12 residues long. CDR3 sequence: CASSLERGGRIF. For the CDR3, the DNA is TGTGCCAGCAGCTTAGAGCGGGGGGGCCGGATCTTC. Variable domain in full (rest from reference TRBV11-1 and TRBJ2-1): EAEVAQSPRYKITEKSQAVAFWCDPISGHATLYWYRQILGQGPELLVQFQDESVVDDSQLPKDRFSAERLKGVDSTLKIQPAELGDSAMYLCASSLERGGRIFGPGTRLTVL.

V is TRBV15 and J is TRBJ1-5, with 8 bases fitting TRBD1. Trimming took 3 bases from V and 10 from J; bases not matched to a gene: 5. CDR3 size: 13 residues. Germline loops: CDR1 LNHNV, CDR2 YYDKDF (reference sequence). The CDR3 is CATSRDRAGPQHF. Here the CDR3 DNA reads TGTGCCACCAGCAGGGACAGGGCAGGCCCCCAGCATTTT.

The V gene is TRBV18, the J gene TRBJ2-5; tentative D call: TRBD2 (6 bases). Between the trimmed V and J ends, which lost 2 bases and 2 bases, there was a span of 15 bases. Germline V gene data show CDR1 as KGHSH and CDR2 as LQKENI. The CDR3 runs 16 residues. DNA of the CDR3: TGTGCCAGCTCACCATGGGGGGAACCCTATCAAGAGACCCAGTACTTC. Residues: CASSPWGEPYQETQYF.

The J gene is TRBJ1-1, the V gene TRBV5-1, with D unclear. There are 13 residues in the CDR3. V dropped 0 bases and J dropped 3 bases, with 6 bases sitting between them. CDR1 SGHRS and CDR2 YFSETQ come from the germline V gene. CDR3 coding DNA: TGCGCCAGCAGCTTGGGTGGGCACACTGAAGCTTTCTTT. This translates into CASSLGGHTEAFF. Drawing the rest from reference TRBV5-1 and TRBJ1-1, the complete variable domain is KAGVTQTPRYLIKTRGQQVTLSCSPISGHRSVSWYQQTPGQGLQFLFEYFSETQRNKGNFPGRFSGRQFSNSRSEMNVSTLELGDSALYLCASSLGGHTEAFFGQGTRLTVV.

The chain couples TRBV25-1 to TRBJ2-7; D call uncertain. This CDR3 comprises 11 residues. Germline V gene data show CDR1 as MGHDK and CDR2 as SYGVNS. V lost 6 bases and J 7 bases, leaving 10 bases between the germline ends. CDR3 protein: CASSYYGEQYF. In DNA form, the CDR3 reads TGTGCCAGCAGCTATTACGGGGAGCAGTACTTC.

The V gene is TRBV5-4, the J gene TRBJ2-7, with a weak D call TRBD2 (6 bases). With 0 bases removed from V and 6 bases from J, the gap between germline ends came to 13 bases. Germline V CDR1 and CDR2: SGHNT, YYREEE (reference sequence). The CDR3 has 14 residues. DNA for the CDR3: TGTGCCAGCAGCTTGGCTGGGGACTCACGCGAGCAGTACTTC. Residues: CASSLAGDSREQYF.